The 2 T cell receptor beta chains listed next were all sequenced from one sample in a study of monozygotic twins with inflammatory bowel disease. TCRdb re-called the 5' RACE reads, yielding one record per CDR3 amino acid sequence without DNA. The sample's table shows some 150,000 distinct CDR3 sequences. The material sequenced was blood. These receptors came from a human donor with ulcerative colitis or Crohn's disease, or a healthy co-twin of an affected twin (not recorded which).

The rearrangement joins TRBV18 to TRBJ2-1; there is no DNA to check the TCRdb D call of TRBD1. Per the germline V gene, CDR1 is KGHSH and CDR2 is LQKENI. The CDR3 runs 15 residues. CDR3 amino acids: CASSPRTVRYNEQFF. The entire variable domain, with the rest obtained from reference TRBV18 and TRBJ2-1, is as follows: NAGVMQNPRHLVRRRGQEARLRCSPMKGHSHVYWYRQLPEEGLKFMVYLQKENIIDESGMPKERFSAEFPKEGPSILRIQQVVRGDSAAYFCASSPRTVRYNEQFFGPGTRLTVL.

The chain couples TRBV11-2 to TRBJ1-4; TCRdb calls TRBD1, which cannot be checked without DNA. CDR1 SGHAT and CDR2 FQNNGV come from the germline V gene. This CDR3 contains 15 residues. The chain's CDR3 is CASSLEGDRWEKLFF.